The sample holds one count of the clone carrying this T cell receptor (beta chain). Its antigen is still unknown. Germline-derived CDR1 and CDR2 are SGHNT and YYREEE (reference sequence). Trimming at V came to 4 bases and at J to 5 bases, leaving 10 bases not matched to a gene. This CDR3 is 15 amino acids long. Amplification used 60 Vbeta primers and 13 Jbeta primers. Data came from immunoSEQ multiplex PCR; TCRdb stores just in-frame clones and leaves some out. The table shows under 100,000 clones, with about two thirds occurring only once. The data are from a study of cytomegalovirus exposure and HLA in healthy donors. Findings of the study overall: High specificity and sensitivity for cytomegalovirus status were reported for the classifier. Relative to the approximately 700-donor mean, N-insertions were reportedly fewer in an Asian-associated ancestry cluster in a later analysis. Cytomegalovirus association was listed for 164 TCR beta chains. The authors later found HLA-associated TCR beta chains more clonally expanded than equally common others.

Sequencing was done on a sample of PBMCs. This sequence was found in a woman aged 45-60 years in good health and CMV-seropositive. This sequence joins TRBV5-4 and TRBJ2-5, with 8 bases fitting TRBD1. In DNA form, the CDR3 reads TGTGCCAGCAGCCCTAGGACAGGGCGGTGGGAGACCCAGTACTTC. As protein: CASSPRTGRWETQYF.